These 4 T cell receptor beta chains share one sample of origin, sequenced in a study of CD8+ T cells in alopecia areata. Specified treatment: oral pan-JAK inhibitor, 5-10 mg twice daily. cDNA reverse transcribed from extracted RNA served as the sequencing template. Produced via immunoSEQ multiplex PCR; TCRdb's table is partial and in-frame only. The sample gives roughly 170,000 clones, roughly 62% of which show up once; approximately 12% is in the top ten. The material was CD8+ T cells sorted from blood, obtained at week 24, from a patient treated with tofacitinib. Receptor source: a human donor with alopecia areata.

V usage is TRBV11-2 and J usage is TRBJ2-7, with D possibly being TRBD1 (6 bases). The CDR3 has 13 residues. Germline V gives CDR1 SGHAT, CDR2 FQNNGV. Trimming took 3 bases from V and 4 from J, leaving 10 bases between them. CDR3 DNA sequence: TGTGCCAGCAGCTTTGGACAGCTTTACGAGCAGTACTTC. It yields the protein CASSFGQLYEQYF.

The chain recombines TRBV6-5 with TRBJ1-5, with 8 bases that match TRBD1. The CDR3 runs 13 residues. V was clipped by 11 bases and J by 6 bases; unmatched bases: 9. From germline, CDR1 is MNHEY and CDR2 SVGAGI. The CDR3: CAEDGQGSQPQHF. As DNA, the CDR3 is TGTGCCGAGGACGGACAGGGAAGTCAGCCCCAGCATTTT.

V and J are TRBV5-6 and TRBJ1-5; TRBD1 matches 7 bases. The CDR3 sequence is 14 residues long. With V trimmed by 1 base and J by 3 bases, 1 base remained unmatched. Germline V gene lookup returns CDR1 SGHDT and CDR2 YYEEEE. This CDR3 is CASSLTGDNQPQHF. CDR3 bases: TGTGCCAGCAGCTTGACAGGGGACAATCAGCCCCAGCATTTT.

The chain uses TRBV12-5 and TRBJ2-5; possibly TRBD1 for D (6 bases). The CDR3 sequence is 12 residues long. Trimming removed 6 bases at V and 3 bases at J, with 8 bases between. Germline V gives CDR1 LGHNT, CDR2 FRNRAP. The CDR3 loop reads CASGWTEETQYF. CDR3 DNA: TGTGCTAGTGGATGGACAGAAGAGACCCAGTACTTC.